These T cell receptor beta chains were read from a single sample in a study of PD-1 blockade in classical Hodgkin lymphoma. Using immunoSEQ multiplex PCR, the repertoire was profiled, and TCRdb retains in-frame clones only, with some absent. The sample yields 25,000 to 35,000 clones, approximately 70% seen once. This sample comprised peripheral blood mononuclear cells (PBMCs), obtained before the fourth cycle of nivolumab. The origin of the receptors is a human donor with classical Hodgkin lymphoma. Both conserved end residues are part of each CDR3. Each record gives: CDR3 DNA, CDR3 protein, J gene, V gene, D gene, clone size. A D gene is named only where the DNA matches it firmly. Clone size is given for some rows only: seen once, a few or many times, or a class if the clone is expanded.

TGTGCCAGCACTCGGACAGGGAACACTGAAGCTTTCTTT	CASTRTGNTEAFF	TRBJ1-1	TRBV6-1	TRBD1	.
TGTGCCAGCGCCGGTCGTGGGGGCCGATTCTACGAGCAGTACTTC	CASAGRGGRFYEQYF	TRBJ2-7	TRBV7-2	.	.
TGTGCCAGCAGTCTTCCCCAGGACGTCTCCTACGAGCAGTACTTC	CASSLPQDVSYEQYF	TRBJ2-7	TRBV2	.	.
TGTGCTAGCAGCTTAGGACTTCTAAAAGAGACCCAGTACTTC	CASSLGLLKETQYF	TRBJ2-5	TRBV7-7	.	once
TGCAGCGCCCACAGGGGAGGCTCCTACGAGCAGTACTTC	CSAHRGGSYEQYF	TRBJ2-7	TRBV29-1	.	.
TGTGCCAGCAGTTACTCCAGAAACCCAGAGACCCAGTACTTC	CASSYSRNPETQYF	TRBJ2-5	TRBV6-5	.	few
TGCGCCAGCAGCCATACAGGAGGCAATCAGCCCCAGCATTTT	CASSHTGGNQPQHF	TRBJ1-5	TRBV4-1	.	few
TGTGCCACCAGCAGGGAACCAGGGGGTGGCACAGATACGCAGTATTTT	CATSREPGGGTDTQYF	TRBJ2-3	TRBV15	TRBD1	.
TGTGCCAGCAGCGTGGCCGACGCCGGGGAGCTGTTTTTT	CASSVADAGELFF	TRBJ2-2	TRBV9	.	once
TGTGCCACCGGGGGAGTGAACACTGAAGCTTTCTTT	CATGGVNTEAFF	TRBJ1-1	TRBV15	.	.
TGTGCCAGCAGTTTAGCCCCGACAGGGAAATTGGAGACCCAGTACTTC	CASSLAPTGKLETQYF	TRBJ2-5	TRBV27	TRBD1	.
TGTGCCAGTCACCACGGCGGGCACGAAATCTATGGCTACACCTTC	CASHHGGHEIYGYTF	TRBJ1-2	TRBV7-9	.	.
TGTGCCAGCCGCAAGCAGTACTTC	CASRKQYF	TRBJ2-7	TRBV6-5	.	.
TGTGCCAGCAGCTTAACTGGCTACACCTTC	CASSLTGYTF	TRBJ1-2	TRBV7-2	.	.
TGTGCCAGCAGCCAACGTCCCTCTTCCTACGAGCAGTACTTC	CASSQRPSSYEQYF	TRBJ2-7	TRBV4-2	.	.
TGTGCCAGCAGCTTACTAGAAGCGTCGTACAATGAGCAGTTCTTC	CASSLLEASYNEQFF	TRBJ2-1	TRBV7-2	.	.
TGTGCCAGCAGCTTCGGAGGGGCAGAGACCCAGTACTTC	CASSFGGAETQYF	TRBJ2-5	TRBV7-9	.	.
TGCGCCAGCAGTTCTGCGGGGAGCTCCTACAATGAGCAGTTCTTC	CASSSAGSSYNEQFF	TRBJ2-1	TRBV10-2	.	.
TGTGCCTGGAGAGACGGAACGAACACTGAAGCTTTCTTT	CAWRDGTNTEAFF	TRBJ1-1	TRBV30	.	.
TGTGCCAGCAGCTTAGAATCCCAGAGCAATCAGCCCCAGCATTTT	CASSLESQSNQPQHF	TRBJ1-5	TRBV7-8	.	.
TGTGCCAGCAGTTTTTTACTGCAAACGGGACAGGGGGCAGGAGGCTACACCTTC	CASSFLLQTGQGAGGYTF	TRBJ1-2	TRBV7-2	TRBD1	.
TGTGCCAGCAGCTTGGGACTGGGGGGAGAGACCCAGTACTTC	CASSLGLGGETQYF	TRBJ2-5	TRBV7-2	.	few
TGTGCCAGCAGCGTAGGCACAGGGGCTGACGAGCAGTACTTC	CASSVGTGADEQYF	TRBJ2-7	TRBV9	TRBD1	.
TGTGCCAGCAGTTATGTGGGCTCCCAAGAGACCCAGTACTTC	CASSYVGSQETQYF	TRBJ2-5	TRBV6-5	.	once
TGTGCCAGCAGTTGGGGTTATGGGAATTCACCCCTCCACTTT	CASSWGYGNSPLHF	TRBJ1-6	TRBV27	.	few
TGTGCCAGCAGTTCCTCAGGGGGTATGAACACTGAAGCTTTCTTT	CASSSSGGMNTEAFF	TRBJ1-1	TRBV9	TRBD1	.
TGCAGTGCTAGCAATTTGGAGACCCAGTACTTC	CSASNLETQYF	TRBJ2-5	TRBV20-1	.	.
TGCAGCGTTGAAGGGGGACAGGTCTCGGGCACAGATACGCAGTATTTT	CSVEGGQVSGTDTQYF	TRBJ2-3	TRBV29-1	TRBD1	.
TGTGCCAGCGGGCAGGACAGGGATACTGAGCAGTTCTTC	CASGQDRDTEQFF	TRBJ2-1	TRBV9	TRBD1	.
TGTGCCAGCAGTTTAATAGCGGAGTTCACAGATACGCAGTATTTT	CASSLIAEFTDTQYF	TRBJ2-3	TRBV28	.	.
TGCGCCAGCAGCCCCATCCGGGGAAACCAAGAGACCCAGTACTTC	CASSPIRGNQETQYF	TRBJ2-5	TRBV5-1	.	.
TGTGCCAGCCGGGAAGGTAGAAACTATGGCTACACCTTC	CASREGRNYGYTF	TRBJ1-2	TRBV6-1	.	.
TGTGCCATCAGTGCGCCTAACACCGGGGAGCTGTTTTTT	CAISAPNTGELFF	TRBJ2-2	TRBV10-3	.	once
TGCGCCAGCAGCCAAGATGGGACTTATGGCTACACCTTC	CASSQDGTYGYTF	TRBJ1-2	TRBV4-3	.	.
TGTGCCAGCTCTCCTAAGGGACGGTTGAACTATGGCTACACCTTC	CASSPKGRLNYGYTF	TRBJ1-2	TRBV18	.	.
TGTGCCAGCAGAGTAACAGACACTGAAGCTTTCTTT	CASRVTDTEAFF	TRBJ1-1	TRBV13	.	.
TGCGCCAGCAGCGGGACAGTAAACACTGAAGCTTTCTTT	CASSGTVNTEAFF	TRBJ1-1	TRBV5-1	TRBD1	.
TGTGCCAGTAGTCGAGGGCGCGACGGGGCAACTAGCACAGATACGCAGTATTTT	CASSRGRDGATSTDTQYF	TRBJ2-3	TRBV19	.	.
TGTGCCAGCAGCCCGACTAGCGGGAAAGAGACCCAGTACTTC	CASSPTSGKETQYF	TRBJ2-5	TRBV14	TRBD2	.
TGCGCCAGCAGCCCCTTTGGAGCGGGTGCCTACGAGCAGTACTTC	CASSPFGAGAYEQYF	TRBJ2-7	TRBV4-1	.	.
TGTGCCAGCAGTTTAAACCGGGACAGGTCCTACGAGCAGTACTTC	CASSLNRDRSYEQYF	TRBJ2-7	TRBV28	TRBD1	.
TGTGCCAGCAGCTTGGACATCGTGAATTCACCCCTCCACTTT	CASSLDIVNSPLHF	TRBJ1-6	TRBV4-2	.	.
TGTGCCAGCAGTGATTTACCAGCTGGGACTAGCGGGAGGTACGAGCAGTACTTC	CASSDLPAGTSGRYEQYF	TRBJ2-7	TRBV6-1	TRBD2	.
TGTGCCAGCAGTGAATTCCAGGGGCACTCCTACGAGCAGTACTTC	CASSEFQGHSYEQYF	TRBJ2-7	TRBV2	.	once
TGTGCCAGCAGTGCGTTATCTATCGGGACGGGAGCTTACACAGATACGCAGTATTTT	CASSALSIGTGAYTDTQYF	TRBJ2-3	TRBV6-1	.	.
TGTGCCAAAGAATGGGTCGGGAGGATCTACGAGCAGTACTTC	CAKEWVGRIYEQYF	TRBJ2-7	TRBV2	TRBD2	.
TGTGCCAGCAGCCCTCTACGCAGGGTCGTGGAAGAGCAGTACTTC	CASSPLRRVVEEQYF	TRBJ2-7	TRBV5-5	.	.
TGTGCCAGCTCCCCTACAGGACAGGGTGGTGAAGCTTTCTTT	CASSPTGQGGEAFF	TRBJ1-1	TRBV18	TRBD1	.
TGTGCCAGCAGGCAGGGGTACGAGCAGTACTTC	CASRQGYEQYF	TRBJ2-7	TRBV28	.	.
TGCGCCAGCAGCCAAGAAGAGGGTACCTATGGCTACACCTTC	CASSQEEGTYGYTF	TRBJ1-2	TRBV4-3	.	.
TGTGCCATCACTCCCCGGGAGAGGGATTACGAGCAGTACTTC	CAITPRERDYEQYF	TRBJ2-7	TRBV10-3	.	.